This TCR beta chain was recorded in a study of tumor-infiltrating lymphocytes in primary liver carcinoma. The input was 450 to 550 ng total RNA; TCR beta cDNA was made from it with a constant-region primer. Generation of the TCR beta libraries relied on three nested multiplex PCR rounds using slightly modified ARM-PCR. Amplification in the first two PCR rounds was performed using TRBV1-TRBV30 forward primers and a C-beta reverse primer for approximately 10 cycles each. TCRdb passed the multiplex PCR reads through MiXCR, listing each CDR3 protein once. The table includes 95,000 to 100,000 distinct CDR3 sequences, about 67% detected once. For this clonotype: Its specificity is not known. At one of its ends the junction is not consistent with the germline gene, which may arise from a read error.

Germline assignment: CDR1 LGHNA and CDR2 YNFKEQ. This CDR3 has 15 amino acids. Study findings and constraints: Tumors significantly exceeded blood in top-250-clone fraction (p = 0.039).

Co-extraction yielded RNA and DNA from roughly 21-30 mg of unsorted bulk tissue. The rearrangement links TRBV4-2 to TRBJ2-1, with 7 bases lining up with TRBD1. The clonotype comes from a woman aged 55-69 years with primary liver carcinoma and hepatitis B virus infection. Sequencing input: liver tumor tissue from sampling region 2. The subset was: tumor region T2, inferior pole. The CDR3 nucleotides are TGTGCTAGCAGTCTTACAGGGGCCTCCTACAATGAGCAGTTCTTC. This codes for CASSLTGASYNEQFF.